This TCR beta chain was profiled in a study of early stage breast cancer tumors. Study-wide background: About 70% of the 16 invasive tumors were ER+, PR+ and HER2-. Notes on the study in general: In about 85% of the 16 patients, blood comparison separated tumor from normal breast. Enriched TCRB sequences shared across patients were mostly commonly generated sequences.

CDR1 and CDR2 from the germline V gene are MNHEY and SVGAGI. V gave up 1 base and J gave up 0 bases, with 3 bases separating them. The CDR3 has 13 residues. On this clone itself: The antigen remains unidentified.

Assay used: immunoSEQ multiplex PCR; TCRdb lists only in-frame clones, some missing. The sample carries 6,500 or so clones, around 66% recorded once. The sequence was obtained from a person aged 45-60 years with breast cancer. Sample: normal breast tissue next to the tumor. This chain joins TRBV6-5 and TRBJ1-1; no clear D. CDR3 protein: CASSYLVNTEAFF. In DNA, the CDR3 is TGTGCCAGCAGTTACTTGGTGAACACTGAAGCTTTCTTT.